Presented here are 27 T cell receptor beta chains from one specimen sequenced in a study of shared clonotypes between healthy human individuals. The data were produced by immunoSEQ multiplex PCR, yet TCRdb's version contains in-frame clones alone and is incomplete. The table has hundreds of thousands of clones, around 96% seen once. Sequences were obtained from naive CD4+ T cells sorted from blood. Subset given: CD45RA+ positively selected. The receptors come from a woman in her twenties or thirties in good health.

The chain links TRBV6-5 to TRBJ1-5; D is ambiguous. Germline V gene lookup returns CDR1 MNHEY and CDR2 SVGAGI. With 6 bases removed from V and 9 bases from J, the gap between germline ends came to 15 bases. CDR3 length: 13 amino acids. The CDR3 region has the DNA TGTGCCAGCAGCAATACAGAGTTTGGGCCCCAGCATTTT. It translates to CASSNTEFGPQHF.

The CDR3 loop is CASSPQSGSEYEQYF. CDR3 bases: TGTGCCAGCTCACCTCAAAGCGGGAGTGAGTACGAGCAGTACTTC. The V and J genes are TRBV18 and TRBJ2-7; TRBD2 aligns across 8 bases. The CDR3 consists of 15 residues. The V and J ends lost 3 bases and 4 bases, in that order; junction bases with no gene match: 8. Germline-derived CDR1 and CDR2 are KGHSH and LQKENI.

The V gene is TRBV9, the J gene TRBJ2-7, with TRBD1 identical over 12 bases. V lost 4 bases to trimming and J lost 2 bases; unmatched junction nucleotides: 13. The CDR3 totals 18 residues. Germline-derived CDR1 and CDR2 are SGDLS and YYNGEE. CDR3 DNA sequence: TGTGCCAGCAGCCCTCAATATTACCGGGACAGGGGGCCCTACGAGCAGTACTTC. Translation gives CASSPQYYRDRGPYEQYF.

The V and J genes are TRBV7-9 and TRBJ2-7; maybe TRBD2 (6 bases). The germline gives CDR1 SEHNR, CDR2 FQNEAQ (reference sequence). CDR3 length: 14 residues. The V gene lost 5 bases and the J gene lost 7 bases, with 18 bases spanning the gap. This CDR3 is CASSPSQEAGEQYF. CDR3 nucleotides: TGTGCCAGCAGCCCCTCCCAGGAGGCGGGGGAGCAGTACTTC.

The V call is TRBV2, the J call TRBJ2-7, with D perhaps TRBD1 or TRBD2 (6 bases each). The CDR3 contains 14 residues. Trimming pared 6 bases from V and 3 bases from J, leaving 15 bases between. The V gene's germline CDR1 is SNHLY and CDR2 FYNNEI. The CDR3 DNA follows: TGTGCCAGCAGGGATACAGGGAGGAGCTACGAGCAGTACTTC. Translated: CASRDTGRSYEQYF.

The genes are TRBV28 and TRBJ1-5; the D gene is possibly TRBD1 (6 bases). The CDR3 consists of 18 residues. Deletions cut 5 bases from V and 1 base from J, with 21 bases between. Germline assignment: CDR1 MDHEN and CDR2 SYDVKM. The CDR3 nucleotides are TGTGCCAGCAGTAGACGGAAGGCAGGGGCTTGGAGCAATCAGCCCCAGCATTTT. The encoded protein is CASSRRKAGAWSNQPQHF.

The gene calls are TRBV2 and TRBJ2-7, with 7 bases identical to TRBD1. The CDR3 runs 15 residues. CDR1 and CDR2 (germline): SNHLY, FYNNEI. Unmatched junction bases numbered 10, after V lost 6 bases and J lost 2 bases. DNA for the CDR3: TGTGCCAGCAGAAGTAGGCCGACAGGGACCTACGAGCAGTACTTC. Translating it yields CASRSRPTGTYEQYF.

The chain joins TRBV5-1 to TRBJ1-3; 10 bases line up with TRBD1. CDR1 is SGHRS and CDR2 is YFSETQ in the germline V gene. V dropped 4 bases and J dropped 6; count of bases not matched to a gene: 4. This CDR3 contains 14 residues. CDR3 protein: CASSKDRGLNTIYF. CDR3 bases: TGCGCCAGCAGCAAGGACAGGGGGTTAAACACCATATATTTT.

Concerning this clone itself: Within the sample, other DNA sequences also encode this same CDR3. The chain joins TRBV28 to TRBJ1-4; D possibly corresponds to TRBD1 (6 bases). The V gene lost 4 bases and the J gene lost 5 bases, with 8 bases spanning the gap. Germline CDR1 and CDR2: MDHEN and SYDVKM. The CDR3 runs 13 residues. The CDR3 loop is CASSSGQNEKLFF. The CDR3 coding sequence is TGTGCCAGCAGTTCCGGACAGAATGAAAAACTGTTTTTT.

The V gene is TRBV29-1, the J gene TRBJ2-3; D unresolved. The CDR3 is 15 amino acids. V lost 1 base, J lost 1 base, and 12 bases lay in between. Per germline, CDR1 SQVTM and CDR2 ANQGSEA. The DNA of the CDR3 is TGCAGCGTTGAAGTTACAGCAGGAGGCACAGATACGCAGTATTTT. Encoded protein: CSVEVTAGGTDTQYF.

The J gene is TRBJ2-7, the V gene TRBV28; 8 positions agree with TRBD1. Germline values: CDR1 MDHEN, CDR2 SYDVKM. J gave up 7 bases and V 5 bases, and 10 bases lay outside the gene matches. CDR3 length equals 14 residues. The CDR3 DNA sequence: TGTGCCAGCAGTCACGGACAGGGCCCTGGTGAGCAGTACTTC. This encodes CASSHGQGPGEQYF.

The chain recombines TRBV9 with TRBJ2-1; no clear D gene. This CDR3 region has 13 residues. V lost 0 bases and J 5 bases, leaving 6 bases between the germline ends. Germline lookup yields CDR1 SGDLS and CDR2 YYNGEE. CDR3 DNA sequence: TGTGCCAGCAGCGTAGCTGAGAACAATGAGCAGTTCTTC. This codes for CASSVAENNEQFF.

The chain links TRBV18 to TRBJ2-5, with D hard to call. The DNA end is a closer match to TRBJ2-7, so the J assignment may be wrong. Germline loops: CDR1 KGHSH, CDR2 LQKENI. The CDR3 loop spans 13 amino acids. CDR3 amino acids: CASSPGISYEQYF. CDR3 sequence (DNA): TGTGCCAGCTCACCGGGCATATCCTACGAGCAGTACTTC.

The chain couples TRBV6-6 to TRBJ1-4; D unresolved. The length of the CDR3 is 14 residues. V shed 2 bases and J shed 6 bases, with 10 bases lying between them. Germline CDR1 MNHNY, CDR2 SVGAGI (reference sequence). The CDR3 here is CASSYGQADEKLFF. The CDR3 region has the DNA TGTGCCAGCAGTTACGGGCAGGCCGATGAAAAACTGTTTTTT.

The rearrangement uses TRBV28 and TRBJ1-5; D remains ambiguous. Trimming stripped 3 bases from V and 0 bases from J, with 9 bases between. Looked up from germline, CDR1 is MDHEN and CDR2 is SYDVKM. CDR3 length equals 15 residues. The CDR3 DNA is TGTGCCAGCAGTTTCCCCGTGAATAGCAATCAGCCCCAGCATTTT. Translation: CASSFPVNSNQPQHF.

V usage is TRBV28 and J usage is TRBJ1-5, with 10 nucleotides matching TRBD1. This CDR3 spans 18 amino acids. Germline CDR1 and CDR2: MDHEN and SYDVKM. V dropped 3 bases and J dropped 7; count of bases not matched to a gene: 15. The CDR3 DNA follows: TGTGCCAGCAGTTTTTACCGGGGACAGGGGACGGGGTGGCAGCCCCAGCATTTT. It is translated as CASSFYRGQGTGWQPQHF.

The chain combines TRBV28 with TRBJ2-5; TRBD1 matches 9 bases. The end of the DNA aligns better with TRBJ2-7, so the J call may be wrong. This CDR3 has 13 amino acids. Germline assignment: CDR1 MDHEN and CDR2 SYDVKM. CDR3 sequence: CASRWGQGDEQYF. For the CDR3, the DNA is TGTGCCAGCAGGTGGGGACAGGGCGACGAGCAGTACTTC.

This sequence joins TRBV5-1 and TRBJ2-1; TRBD1 matches 7 bases. The J segment lost 5 bases and the V segment lost 7 bases, leaving 6 bases of the junction unmatched. Germline CDR1 and CDR2: SGHRS and YFSETQ. The CDR3 length is 13 residues. The chain's CDR3 is CASHRTGDNEQFF. CDR3 sequence (DNA): TGCGCCAGCCACAGGACAGGAGACAATGAGCAGTTCTTC. The variable domain in full, with the rest retrieved from reference TRBV5-1 and TRBJ2-1, is KAGVTQTPRYLIKTRGQQVTLSCSPISGHRSVSWYQQTPGQGLQFLFEYFSETQRNKGNFPGRFSGRQFSNSRSEMNVSTLELGDSALYLCASHRTGDNEQFFGPGTRLTVL.

The chain employs TRBV10-2 and TRBJ2-6, with D possibly TRBD1 on 5 matching bases. The germline CDR1 and CDR2 sequences are WSHSY and SAAADI. The V and J ends lost 10 bases and 1 base respectively, with 14 bases between them. This CDR3 comprises 15 residues. This CDR3 reads CATEMDKSGANVLTF. DNA of the CDR3: TGCGCCACCGAGATGGACAAATCTGGGGCCAACGTCCTGACTTTC.

This clone appeared a single time. The rearrangement joins TRBV10-2 to TRBJ2-5, with D tentatively TRBD1 (6 bases). The CDR3 covers 13 residues. CDR1 and CDR2 (germline): WSHSY, SAAADI. V shed 7 bases and J shed 5 bases, with 14 bases lying between them. The CDR3 here is CASKGVEVETQYF. In nucleotides, the CDR3 is TGCGCCAGCAAGGGGGTGGAGGTTGAGACCCAGTACTTC.

This clone was found once. The chain combines TRBV7-9 with TRBJ1-1; 7 bases match TRBD1. This CDR3 region has 15 residues. With V trimmed by 3 bases and J by 3 bases, 7 bases remained unmatched. CDR1 SEHNR and CDR2 FQNEAQ come from the germline V gene (reference sequence). CDR3 region: CASSFTGQAYTEAFF. CDR3 nucleotides: TGTGCCAGCAGCTTCACCGGACAGGCATACACTGAAGCTTTCTTT.

This chain connects TRBV10-3 to TRBJ1-1; TRBD1 agrees at 10 bases. Germline CDR1 and CDR2: ENHRY and SYGVKD. V lost 7 bases and J lost 4; bases outside the gene matches: 9. CDR3 length equals 15 residues. CDR3 DNA: TGTGCCATCAAATCCCCGGGACAGGGGTTCACTGAAGCTTTCTTT. Protein sequence: CAIKSPGQGFTEAFF.

This sequence joins TRBV6-1 and TRBJ2-1, with unresolved D. The V end lost 3 bases, the J end lost 7 bases, and 7 bases lay between the germline ends. The CDR3 sequence is 12 residues long. The germline V gene has CDR1 MNHNS and CDR2 SASEGT. CDR3: CASSEDMNEQFF. DNA for the CDR3: TGTGCCAGCAGTGAGGATATGAATGAGCAGTTCTTC.

The rearrangement uses TRBV11-2 and TRBJ1-1; a possible D gene is TRBD1 (5 bases). Germline V gives CDR1 SGHAT, CDR2 FQNNGV. The CDR3 extends over 15 amino acids. V lost 4 bases, J lost 0 bases, and 12 bases lay in between. CDR3 sequence reads: CASSSTDRLNTEAFF. In DNA form, the CDR3 reads TGTGCCAGCAGCTCTACAGACAGACTGAACACTGAAGCTTTCTTT.

This clone was detected only once. The CDR3 spells CASSFFGVHQPQHF. DNA for the CDR3: TGTGCCAGCAGCTTCTTCGGGGTTCATCAGCCCCAGCATTTT. V is TRBV5-8 and J is TRBJ1-5; D gene ambiguous. Trimming removed 2 bases from V and 5 bases from J, with 11 bases in between. The CDR3 spans 14 residues. In germline, CDR1 is SGHTS, CDR2 YDEGEE.

The chain joins TRBV4-1 to TRBJ2-5; D is perhaps TRBD1 (6 bases). Germline CDR1 is MGHRA and CDR2 is YSYEKL. V was clipped by 1 base and J by 3 bases, with 12 bases between them. This CDR3 contains 15 residues. The CDR3 here is CASSQGWDNKETQYF. DNA of the CDR3: TGCGCCAGCAGCCAAGGGTGGGACAATAAAGAGACCCAGTACTTC.

The chain has TRBV6-1 and TRBJ1-2; D gene unclear. Germline-derived CDR1 and CDR2 are MNHNS and SASEGT. Trimming removed 4 bases at V and 6 bases at J, with 15 bases between. This CDR3 has 14 amino acids. The chain's CDR3 is CASSGSDGFDGYTF. CDR3 nucleotides: TGTGCCAGCAGTGGGTCCGATGGCTTCGATGGCTACACCTTC.